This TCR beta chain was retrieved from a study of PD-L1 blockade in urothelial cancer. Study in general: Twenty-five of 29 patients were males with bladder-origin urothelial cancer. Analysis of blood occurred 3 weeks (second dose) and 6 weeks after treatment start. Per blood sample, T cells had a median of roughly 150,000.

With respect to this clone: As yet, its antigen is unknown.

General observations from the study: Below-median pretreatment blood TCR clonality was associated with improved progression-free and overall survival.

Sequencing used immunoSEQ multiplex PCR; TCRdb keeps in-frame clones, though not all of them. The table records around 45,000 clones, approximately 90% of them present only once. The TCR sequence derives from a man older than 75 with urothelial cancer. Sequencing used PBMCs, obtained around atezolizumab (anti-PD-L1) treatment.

The CDR3 loop reads CAWDRGQGMDEQYF. In nucleotides, the CDR3 is TGTGCCTGGGATAGGGGACAGGGCATGGACGAGCAGTACTTC. V is TRBV30 and J is TRBJ2-7, with 9 bases fitting TRBD1. V was pared by 5 bases and J by 5 bases, with 10 bases of the junction left unmatched. The CDR3 is made up of 14 amino acids. Germline V gene lookup returns CDR1 GTSNPN and CDR2 SVGIG (reference sequence).